The T cell receptor beta chain under discussion was sequenced for a study of post-analysis software for immune sequencing data. The study's findings and limits: Patients carried roughly five TRBV segments more frequently than controls did, and TRBV5-6, TRBV5-1 and TRBV20-1 were among them.

In this sample, this clonotype turned up a few times. Antigen: not known. Built from TCR beta cDNA, the libraries had unique molecular identifiers in them. TCRdb itself ran the PCR reads through MiXCR, one entry per CDR3 protein. Of some 800,000 distinct CDR3 sequences listed, more than 45% are singletons. V was trimmed by 1 base and J by 0 bases, leaving 5 bases between them. Germline V gives CDR1 KGHDR, CDR2 SFDVKD. CDR3 size: 14 residues. This receptor was obtained from a girl aged 5-17 years with multiple sclerosis. The J gene is TRBJ2-5, the V gene TRBV24-1; D gene uncertain. The sequencing sample was made of blood. Written as DNA, the CDR3 is TGTGCCACCAGTGATTTTGCAGACCAAGAGACCCAGTACTTC. The encoded protein is CATSDFADQETQYF.